This T cell receptor (beta chain) was captured by sequencing in a study of blood T cell repertoires in COVID-19. Study details: From the United States, Italy and Spain came samples of acute and convalescent COVID-19. PBMCs, B-cell-depleted T cells, or T cells were the source of the cDNA or gDNA that made up the material.

The V and J ends lost 4 bases and 2 bases respectively, with 12 bases between them. Germline CDR1 is LGHDT and CDR2 is YNNKEL (reference sequence). The CDR3 contains 15 residues. The method was immunoSEQ multiplex PCR; TCRdb's version includes in-frame clones alone and lacks a portion of them. The repertoire includes hundreds of thousands of clones, around 88% of them detected once, and about 2.1% sits in the top ten. Enrolled through a virtual design, the participants were between roughly 18 and 100 years of age and came from about two dozen US areas. Recovered status applied to Cohort 3 donors who had two consecutive negative PCRs. It also applied to those with clearance or with symptom resolution.

The TCR sequence derives from a woman aged 45 to 65 who had recovered from COVID-19. Sequencing used PBMCs or T cells enriched from blood (not recorded which). The J gene is TRBJ1-5, the V gene TRBV3-1 (or the pseudogene TRBV3-2); D is unresolved. CDR3 residues: CASSPPRARNQPQHF. CDR3 in DNA: TGTGCCAGCAGCCCTCCGCGCGCACGCAATCAGCCCCAGCATTTT.